The 6 T cell receptor beta chains listed next were all sequenced from one sample in a study of cytomegalovirus exposure and HLA in healthy donors. The PCR employed 60 Vbeta primers together with 13 Jbeta primers. Libraries were prepared by immunoSEQ multiplex PCR; TCRdb keeps only in-frame clonotypes and omits some of them. The table includes over 100,000 clones, around 67% detected once. Sequencing used PBMCs. These receptors were obtained from a woman aged 40 to 50 in good health and CMV-seropositive.

The chain is built from TRBV2 and TRBJ1-2, with 11 bases aligning to TRBD1. This CDR3 is 23 amino acids long. Germline V gene lookup returns CDR1 SNHLY and CDR2 FYNNEI. J gave up 5 bases and V 0 bases, and 26 bases lay outside the gene matches. Here the CDR3 reads CASSEAGRGTGGTYFFGGYGYTF. The CDR3 DNA is TGTGCCAGCAGTGAAGCGGGGCGGGGGACAGGGGGGACTTATTTTTTTGGAGGGTATGGCTACACCTTC.

The CDR3 spells CAWRGQGAQIRETQYF. CDR3 DNA: TGTGCCTGGAGGGGACAGGGGGCGCAGATTCGAGAGACCCAGTACTTC. V gene TRBV30 combines with J gene TRBJ2-5; 12 positions agree with TRBD1. The V and J ends lost 3 bases and 4 bases, in that order; junction bases with no gene match: 9. Germline V gives CDR1 GTSNPN, CDR2 SVGIG (reference sequence). The CDR3 spans 16 residues.

The CDR3 loop is CASSQAGEGNTIYF. CDR3 DNA: TGTGCCAGCAGCCAGGCTGGAGAAGGAAACACCATATATTTT. The chain combines TRBV4-2 with TRBJ1-3; the D is unclear. Germline V gene data show CDR1 as LGHNA and CDR2 as YNFKEQ. Trimming removed 3 bases from V and 4 bases from J, with 10 bases in between. CDR3 length equals 14 residues.

This rearrangement joins TRBV5-6 to TRBJ2-4, with a weak D call TRBD2 (5 bases). Looked up from germline, CDR1 is SGHDT and CDR2 is YYEEEE. V lost 0 bases and J 3 bases, leaving 10 bases between the germline ends. The CDR3 covers 15 residues. The CDR3 reads CASSLERVGKNIQYF. The CDR3 DNA follows: TGTGCCAGCAGCTTGGAGAGGGTGGGCAAAAACATTCAGTACTTC.

The chain uses TRBV7-8 and TRBJ1-6; D is unresolved. V was clipped by 2 bases and J by 6 bases, with 14 bases between them. CDR3 length equals 16 residues. The germline V gene has CDR1 SGHVS and CDR2 FQNEAQ. The DNA of the CDR3 is TGTGCCAGCAGCTTATCGGGGTGGGTGGGTAATTCACCCCTCCACTTT. Its translation: CASSLSGWVGNSPLHF.

The chain combines TRBV7-9 with TRBJ1-1; possible D gene TRBD1, 5 bases. Trimming cost V 5 bases and J 8 bases, with 12 bases left between them. Germline values: CDR1 SEHNR, CDR2 FQNEAQ (reference sequence). This CDR3 comprises 12 residues. CDR3 in amino acids: CASSLSTGEAFF. The CDR3 DNA sequence: TGTGCCAGCAGCCTTAGTACAGGAGAAGCTTTCTTT.